These 7 T cell receptor beta chains were all obtained from the same sample, sequenced in a study of shared clonotypes between healthy human individuals. Clones were read by immunoSEQ multiplex PCR, and TCRdb kept only the in-frame ones, dropping some. The sample consists of about 450,000 clones, 79% of them appearing once. The specimen sequenced was PBMCs. The receptors were gathered from a woman in her 40s in good health. Some clones in this sample may be carry-over from other donors' samples.

This clone showed up just a few times. This sequence joins TRBV7-3 and TRBJ2-5, with 12 bases identical to TRBD1. This CDR3 has 15 amino acids. The J segment lost 4 bases and the V segment lost 5 bases, leaving 5 bases of the junction unmatched. In germline, CDR1 is SGHTA, CDR2 FQGTGA. Here the CDR3 reads CASSRGTGGPETQYF. The CDR3, as DNA: TGTGCCAGCAGCCGCGGGACAGGGGGCCCAGAGACCCAGTACTTC.

The chain employs TRBV2 and TRBJ2-5; 7 nucleotides line up with TRBD2. The length of the CDR3 is 14 residues. The V and J ends lost 3 bases and 4 bases, in that order; junction bases with no gene match: 5. Looked up from germline, CDR1 is SNHLY and CDR2 is FYNNEI. CDR3 amino acids: CASSDRGSSETQYF. In DNA form, the CDR3 reads TGTGCCAGCAGTGACCGCGGGAGCTCAGAGACCCAGTACTTC.

This rearrangement joins TRBV7-2 to TRBJ2-5; TRBD2 is a possible D gene (6 bases). The CDR3 has 14 amino acids. Deletions cut 5 bases from V and 2 bases from J, with 12 bases between. Germline assignment: CDR1 SGHTA and CDR2 FQGNSA. This CDR3 reads CASSPGTFQETQYF. The CDR3 nucleotides read TGTGCCAGCAGCCCGGGGACTTTTCAAGAGACCCAGTACTTC. The full variable domain, completed using reference TRBV7-2 and TRBJ2-5, is GAGVSQSPSNKVTEKGKDVELRCDPISGHTALYWYRQSLGQGLEFLIYFQGNSAPDKSGLPSDRFSAERTGGSVSTLTIQRTQQEDSAVYLCASSPGTFQETQYFGPGTRLLVL.

J is TRBJ1-2 and V is TRBV19; a weak D match, TRBD1 (5 bases). This CDR3 has 14 amino acids. Per the germline V gene, CDR1 is LNHDA and CDR2 is SQIVND (reference sequence). Trimming pared 7 bases from V and 4 bases from J, leaving 16 bases between. CDR3 in DNA: TGTGCCAGTAACCCGGCCGGGGGTAGCTATGGCTACACCTTC. It translates to CASNPAGGSYGYTF. The full variable domain, with the rest looked up from reference TRBV19 and TRBJ1-2, is DGGITQSPKYLFRKEGQNVTLSCEQNLNHDAMYWYRQDPGQGLRLIYYSQIVNDFQKGDIAEGYSVSREKKESFPLTVTSAQKNPTAFYLCASNPAGGSYGYTFGSGTRLTVV.

J is TRBJ1-3 and V is TRBV11-2; D gene uncertain. The germline gives CDR1 SGHAT, CDR2 FQNNGV. Trimming cost V 4 bases and J 1 base, with 8 bases left between them. CDR3 length equals 14 residues. As DNA, the CDR3 is TGTGCCAGCAGCTCCACAGCATCTGGAAACACCATATATTTT. Translating gives CASSSTASGNTIYF.

DNA of the CDR3: TGTGCCAGCAGTATACTAGCGGGAGGGTCCTACGAGCAGTACTTC. Translated, it gives CASSILAGGSYEQYF. V and J are TRBV2 and TRBJ2-5; 13 nucleotides agree with TRBD2. The DNA matches TRBJ2-7 better at its end, which makes the J call doubtful. Per the germline V gene, CDR1 is SNHLY and CDR2 is FYNNEI. The CDR3 contains 15 residues.

This sequence joins TRBV28 and TRBJ2-1, with TRBD2 identical over 7 bases. The germline gives CDR1 MDHEN, CDR2 SYDVKM. The CDR3 spans 15 residues. The ends lost 7 bases at V and 0 bases at J; junction bases unmatched: 6. The CDR3 DNA sequence: TGTGCCAGCACCACGACGGGGGGCTCCTACAATGAGCAGTTCTTC. This translates into CASTTTGGSYNEQFF.